Listed below are T cell receptor beta chains from one sample, sequenced in a study of Ad26.COV2.S vaccination and SARS-CoV-2 variants. Data came from immunoSEQ multiplex PCR; TCRdb stores just in-frame clones and leaves some out. The sample lists about 680,000 clones; more than 70% were seen once. The input for sequencing was peripheral blood, taken in a trial of Ad26.COV2.S vaccine versus placebo. These TCRs come from a person aged 18-60 years who received the Ad26.COV2.S COVID-19 vaccine or a placebo. CDR3s include the opening cysteine and the closing phenylalanine or tryptophan. D genes are given only for firm matches. A row's size may be missing; if present it is once, few, many or a size class.

TRBV4-3	.	.	TRBJ1-1	TGCGCCAGCAGCCAAGAAGGGGGACGGAACACTGAAGCTTTCTTT	CASSQEGGRNTEAFF
TRBV10-3	TRBD2	.	TRBJ2-7	TGTGCCTCTAGTTCCCAGACTAGCGGGGGAACCTACGAGCAGTACTTC	CASSSQTSGGTYEQYF
TRBV15	.	.	TRBJ2-5	TGTGCCACCAGCAGAGATCGGAGCTACGAGACCCAGTACTTC	CATSRDRSYETQYF
TRBV5-1	.	.	TRBJ1-1	TGCGCCAGCAGCCTGATACCGGAGGGTTCGAAAGCTTTCTTT	CASSLIPEGSKAFF
TRBV19	.	.	TRBJ2-7	TGTGCCAGTAGTATCCGGATGGGGGACGAGCAGTACTTC	CASSIRMGDEQYF
TRBV3-1/TRBV3-2	.	.	TRBJ1-2	TGTGCCAGCTCACGGGCGAACTATGGCTACACCTTC	CASSRANYGYTF
TRBV9	TRBD2	.	TRBJ2-2	TGTGCCAGCAGCGTACTCCCGGGCGGGAGATGGGATTCGGGGGAGCTGTTTTTT	CASSVLPGGRWDSGELFF
TRBV19	.	.	TRBJ1-5	TGTGCCAGTGCCCTAGGGGGTCGTTTCAATCAGCCCCAGCATTTT	CASALGGRFNQPQHF
TRBV5-1	.	.	TRBJ1-2	TGCGCCAGCAGCTTGGGAACAGGGACGAGGGGAGGACCTGGCTACACCTTC	CASSLGTGTRGGPGYTF
TRBV30	.	.	TRBJ2-3	TGTGCCTGGACTGGGGGAACTAGCACAGATACGCAGTATTTT	CAWTGGTSTDTQYF
TRBV24-1	.	.	TRBJ2-3	TGTGCCACCAGTGATCCGCTGGATACGCAGTATTTT	CATSDPLDTQYF
TRBV6-4	TRBD2	.	TRBJ2-1	TGTGCCAGCAGGGACGGACTAGCGGGAGTGGGACTAACACAGAATGAGCAGTTCTTC	CASRDGLAGVGLTQNEQFF
TRBV11-2	TRBD2	.	TRBJ2-7	TGTGCCAGCAGCCTAGCTAGCGGGAGGTGGGGTGGGCAGTACTTC	CASSLASGRWGGQYF
TRBV5-1	.	.	TRBJ1-1	TGCGCCAGCAGCTTATCAATAGGGGGCACTGAAGCTTTCTTT	CASSLSIGGTEAFF
TRBV5-4	.	.	TRBJ2-1	TGTGCCAGCAGCCTACGAGGTACGGGTGAGCAGTTCTTC	CASSLRGTGEQFF
TRBV7-9	.	.	TRBJ2-1	TGTGCCAGCAGCCCGCAAGGTTTGTACAATGAGCAGTTCTTC	CASSPQGLYNEQFF
TRBV2	.	once	TRBJ1-5	TGTGCCAGCAGCGGGACGCGTGTCTATCAGCCCCAGCATTTT	CASSGTRVYQPQHF
TRBV30	.	.	TRBJ1-4	TGTGCCTGGAGTGCAGGGGAAAAACTGTTTTTT	CAWSAGEKLFF
TRBV6-2/TRBV6-3	.	.	TRBJ1-5	TGTGCCAGCAGTTACTCCTATAGCGGGTTGCGGCAGCCCCAGCATTTT	CASSYSYSGLRQPQHF
TRBV7-2	.	.	TRBJ2-5	TGTGCCAGCAGCTCCCAATTGTTGGGGGGTGAGACCCAGTACTTC	CASSSQLLGGETQYF
TRBV4-3	.	.	TRBJ1-1	TGCGCCAGCAGCCAAGAATGGGGATTGAACACTGAAGCTTTCTTT	CASSQEWGLNTEAFF
TRBV6-2/TRBV6-3	TRBD1	.	TRBJ1-5	TGTGCCAGCAGTCGGACAGGGGATAGCAATCAGCCCCAGCATTTT	CASSRTGDSNQPQHF
TRBV25-1	.	.	TRBJ1-5	TGTGCCAGCAGTGATAGTCAGCCAAATCAGCCCCAGCATTTT	CASSDSQPNQPQHF
TRBV4-3	TRBD1	.	TRBJ1-1	TGCGCCAGCAAAGCACAGGGGGCCACTGAAGCTTTCTTT	CASKAQGATEAFF
TRBV5-4	.	.	TRBJ2-2	TGTGCCAGCAGCTGGGGAACCGGGGAGCTGTTTTTT	CASSWGTGELFF
TRBV9	.	.	TRBJ1-1	TGTGCCAGCAGCGTGACAGAGGGGGAGACTGAAGCTTTCTTT	CASSVTEGETEAFF
TRBV19	.	.	TRBJ1-5	TGTGCCAGTCAAATGGGGGGCAGGGCCCTGAATCAGCCCCAGCATTTT	CASQMGGRALNQPQHF
TRBV9	.	.	TRBJ2-7	TGTGCCAGCAGCGTAGGCGGTAGTCCGACCTACGAGCAGTACTTC	CASSVGGSPTYEQYF
TRBV6-1	.	.	TRBJ2-1	TGTGCCAGCAGTGAATATGTGGGGAATGAGCAGTTCTTC	CASSEYVGNEQFF
TRBV2	.	.	TRBJ2-5	TGTGCCAGCAGTGAAGAGGGAGGAGAGACCCAGTACTTC	CASSEEGGETQYF
TRBV5-4	.	.	TRBJ2-2	TGTGCCAGCAGCTTGATCATGGGGAACACCGGGGAGCTGTTTTTT	CASSLIMGNTGELFF
TRBV10-2	TRBD2	.	TRBJ2-5	TGCGCCAGCAGTGAGTCCGGGAGGAGCGAGACCCAGTACTTC	CASSESGRSETQYF
TRBV6-5	.	.	TRBJ1-1	TGTGCCAGCACCCCTCCGGACAGTAGGACTGAAGCTTTCTTT	CASTPPDSRTEAFF
TRBV7-9	TRBD1	.	TRBJ1-4	TGTGCCAGCACCCAGCCAGGGACAGGGGGCTTTGGTAATGAAAAACTGTTTTTT	CASTQPGTGGFGNEKLFF
TRBV19	.	.	TRBJ1-5	TGTGCCAGTAGTCCCGGGTGGAATCAGCCCCAGCATTTT	CASSPGWNQPQHF
TRBV6-6	.	.	TRBJ2-5	TGTGCCAGCAGTTACTCTCAAGAGACCCAGTACTTC	CASSYSQETQYF
TRBV18	.	.	TRBJ1-1	TGTGCCAGCCTGGGGCAGTCGAACACTGAAGCTTTCTTT	CASLGQSNTEAFF
TRBV18	TRBD1	.	TRBJ1-3	TGTGCCAGCTCACCACGGACAGGGGGCTCTGGAAACACCATATATTTT	CASSPRTGGSGNTIYF
TRBV5-3	TRBD1	.	TRBJ1-5	TGTGCCAGAAGCGACCGGGACAGGAGTCTTAGCAATCAGCCCCAGCATTTT	CARSDRDRSLSNQPQHF
TRBV10-3	.	.	TRBJ2-2	TGTGCCATCAGGCCGGTAACCGGGGAGCTGTTTTTT	CAIRPVTGELFF
TRBV12-3/TRBV12-4	.	.	TRBJ1-1	TGTGCCAGCAGTGCTGGGGGTAGCACTGAAGCTTTCTTT	CASSAGGSTEAFF
TRBV9	.	.	TRBJ2-1	TGTGCCAGCAGCGAGGGACCGGGAAGTTACAATGAGCAGTTCTTC	CASSEGPGSYNEQFF
TRBV7-2	TRBD1	few	TRBJ1-5	TGTGCCAGCACCTCTAACCAGGGGGGGAACAATCAGCCCCAGCATTTT	CASTSNQGGNNQPQHF
TRBV4-1	TRBD2	.	TRBJ2-1	TGCGCCAGCAGCCCAGGGCTAGCGGGGGGGTCCTACAATGAGCAGTTCTTC	CASSPGLAGGSYNEQFF
TRBV30	TRBD1	few	TRBJ1-4	TGTGCCTGGGGGTTCAGGACAGGGGGATACGAAAAACTGTTTTTT	CAWGFRTGGYEKLFF
TRBV4-2	.	.	TRBJ2-2	TGTGCCAGCAGCCAACGCCTAGCCGAGAACACCGGGGAGCTGTTTTTT	CASSQRLAENTGELFF
TRBV10-3	TRBD1	few	TRBJ1-2	TGTGCCATCAGTGAGGGACAGGGGCTCAACTATGGCTACACCTTC	CAISEGQGLNYGYTF
TRBV7-2	.	.	TRBJ2-5	TGTGCCAGCAGCACGAACGGGGCCCGGGGGGAGACCCAGTACTTC	CASSTNGARGETQYF
TRBV5-6	.	.	TRBJ1-1	TGTGCCAGCAGCTTCGGAGGGGGTACTGAAGCTTTCTTT	CASSFGGGTEAFF
TRBV19	.	.	TRBJ1-5	TGTGCCAGTATCGGTTGGGGGCCCGGGGGGCCCCAGCATTTT	CASIGWGPGGPQHF
TRBV13	TRBD1	.	TRBJ1-2	TGTGCCAGCAGCCAGACGGGACAGGGTCCAGGCGGCTACACCTTC	CASSQTGQGPGGYTF
TRBV10-3	TRBD2	.	TRBJ2-7	TGTGCCACTACGACTAGCGGAGTTTACGAGCAGTACTTC	CATTTSGVYEQYF
TRBV5-1	TRBD1	.	TRBJ2-2	TGCGCCAGCAGCATGACAGGGATGGGCGGGGAGCTGTTTTTT	CASSMTGMGGELFF
TRBV2	.	.	TRBJ2-1	TGTGCCAGCACTGAGGTGGGGGGACTCTCCTACAATGAGCAGTTCTTC	CASTEVGGLSYNEQFF
TRBV11-2	.	.	TRBJ2-3	TGTGCCAGCAGCTTAGTGGAACCCGGCGCAGATACGCAGTATTTT	CASSLVEPGADTQYF